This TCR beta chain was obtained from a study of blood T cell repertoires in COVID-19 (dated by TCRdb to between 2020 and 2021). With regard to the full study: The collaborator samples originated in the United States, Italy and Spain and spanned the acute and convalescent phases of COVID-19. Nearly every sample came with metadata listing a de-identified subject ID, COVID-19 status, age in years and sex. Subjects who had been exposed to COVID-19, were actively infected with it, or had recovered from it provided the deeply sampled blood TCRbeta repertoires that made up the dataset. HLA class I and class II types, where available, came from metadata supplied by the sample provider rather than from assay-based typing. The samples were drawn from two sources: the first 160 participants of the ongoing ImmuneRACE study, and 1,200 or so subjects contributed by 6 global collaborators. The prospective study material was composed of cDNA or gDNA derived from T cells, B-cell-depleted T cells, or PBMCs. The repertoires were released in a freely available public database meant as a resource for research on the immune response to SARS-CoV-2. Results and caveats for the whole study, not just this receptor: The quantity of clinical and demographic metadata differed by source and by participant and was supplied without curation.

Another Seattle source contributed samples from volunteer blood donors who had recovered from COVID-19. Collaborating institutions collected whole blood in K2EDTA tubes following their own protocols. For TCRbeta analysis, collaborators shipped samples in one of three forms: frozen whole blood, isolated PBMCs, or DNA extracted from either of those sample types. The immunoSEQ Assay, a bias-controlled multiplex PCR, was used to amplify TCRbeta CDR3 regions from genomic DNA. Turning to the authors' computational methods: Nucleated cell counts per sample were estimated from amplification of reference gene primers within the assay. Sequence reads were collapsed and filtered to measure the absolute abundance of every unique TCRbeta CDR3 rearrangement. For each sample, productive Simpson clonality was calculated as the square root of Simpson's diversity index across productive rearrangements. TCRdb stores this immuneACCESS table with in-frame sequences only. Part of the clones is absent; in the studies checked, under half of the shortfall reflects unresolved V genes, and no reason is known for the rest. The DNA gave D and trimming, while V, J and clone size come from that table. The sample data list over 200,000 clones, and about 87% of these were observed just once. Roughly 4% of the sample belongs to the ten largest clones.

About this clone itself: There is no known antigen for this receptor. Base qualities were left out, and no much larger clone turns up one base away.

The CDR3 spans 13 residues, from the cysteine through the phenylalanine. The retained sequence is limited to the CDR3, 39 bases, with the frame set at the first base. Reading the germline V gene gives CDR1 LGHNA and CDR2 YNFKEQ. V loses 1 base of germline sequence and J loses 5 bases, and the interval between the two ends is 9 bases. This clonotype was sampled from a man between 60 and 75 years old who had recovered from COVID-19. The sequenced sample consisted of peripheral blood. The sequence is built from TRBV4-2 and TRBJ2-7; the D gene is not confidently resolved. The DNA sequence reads TGTGCCAGCAGCCAAGCGCCACTGGACGAGCAGTACTTC. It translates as CASSQAPLDEQYF.